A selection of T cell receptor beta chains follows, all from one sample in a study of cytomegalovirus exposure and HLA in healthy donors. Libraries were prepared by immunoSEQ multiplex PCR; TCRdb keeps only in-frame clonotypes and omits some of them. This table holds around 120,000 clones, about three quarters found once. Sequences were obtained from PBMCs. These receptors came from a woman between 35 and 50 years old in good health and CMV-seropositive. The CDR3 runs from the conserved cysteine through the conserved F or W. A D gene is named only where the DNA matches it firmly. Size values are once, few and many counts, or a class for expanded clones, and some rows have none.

CDR3aa: CASSAQDSGNTIYF; CDR3nt: TGTGCCAGCAGCGCACAGGACTCTGGAAACACCATATATTTT; len: 14; v_gene: TRBV9; abundance: NA; j_gene: TRBJ1-3; d_gene: NA
CDR3aa: CATSREEGRNTEAFF; CDR3nt: TGTGCCACCAGCAGAGAGGAGGGGAGGAACACTGAAGCTTTCTTT; len: 15; v_gene: TRBV15; abundance: NA; j_gene: TRBJ1-1; d_gene: NA
CDR3aa: CASSDSGGDYNEQFF; CDR3nt: TGTGCCAGCAGTGACTCGGGCGGGGACTACAATGAGCAGTTCTTC; len: 15; v_gene: TRBV6-4; abundance: few; j_gene: TRBJ2-1; d_gene: NA
CDR3aa: CASGLFFAGVTHEQYF; CDR3nt: TGTGCCAGCGGCCTTTTCTTTGCGGGAGTAACCCACGAGCAGTACTTC; len: 16; v_gene: TRBV27; abundance: once; j_gene: TRBJ2-7; d_gene: TRBD2
CDR3aa: CATSLRRQNTGELFF; CDR3nt: TGTGCCACCAGCTTACGCCGACAGAACACCGGGGAGCTGTTTTTT; len: 15; v_gene: TRBV15; abundance: NA; j_gene: TRBJ2-2; d_gene: NA
CDR3aa: CASSKVAPNYGYTF; CDR3nt: TGTGCCAGCAGTAAAGTAGCACCCAACTATGGCTACACCTTC; len: 14; v_gene: TRBV2; abundance: NA; j_gene: TRBJ1-2; d_gene: NA
CDR3aa: CASRYDLGPGNEQFF; CDR3nt: TGTGCCAGCAGGTACGACTTGGGGCCTGGCAATGAGCAGTTCTTC; len: 15; v_gene: TRBV9; abundance: NA; j_gene: TRBJ2-1; d_gene: NA
CDR3aa: CASSVSDRGGHEQYF; CDR3nt: TGTGCCAGCAGCGTATCGGACAGGGGAGGTCACGAGCAGTACTTC; len: 15; v_gene: TRBV25-1; abundance: NA; j_gene: TRBJ2-7; d_gene: TRBD1
CDR3aa: CASSRTGANTGELFF; CDR3nt: TGTGCCAGCAGCCGGACAGGGGCGAACACCGGGGAGCTGTTTTTT; len: 15; v_gene: TRBV7-2; abundance: NA; j_gene: TRBJ2-2; d_gene: TRBD1
CDR3aa: CASSFKGGIYEQYF; CDR3nt: TGTGCCAGCAGTTTCAAAGGGGGCATCTACGAGCAGTACTTC; len: 14; v_gene: TRBV27; abundance: few; j_gene: TRBJ2-7; d_gene: TRBD1
CDR3aa: CASSLGKGLVYEQYF; CDR3nt: TGTGCCAGCAGCTTGGGTAAGGGACTAGTCTACGAGCAGTACTTC; len: 15; v_gene: TRBV5-4; abundance: NA; j_gene: TRBJ2-7; d_gene: TRBD2
CDR3aa: CASSSDRGNTEAFF; CDR3nt: TGTGCCAGCAGCTCGGACAGGGGGAACACTGAAGCTTTCTTT; len: 14; v_gene: TRBV25-1; abundance: few; j_gene: TRBJ1-1; d_gene: TRBD1
CDR3aa: CAWSVAQGDLFYNSPLHF; CDR3nt: TGTGCCTGGAGTGTAGCACAGGGAGATCTCTTCTATAATTCACCCCTCCACTTT; len: 18; v_gene: TRBV30; abundance: NA; j_gene: TRBJ1-6; d_gene: NA
CDR3aa: CASSLAKGGAGYGYTF; CDR3nt: TGTGCCAGCAGCTTAGCAAAGGGGGGGGCGGGCTATGGCTACACCTTC; len: 16; v_gene: TRBV7-2; abundance: NA; j_gene: TRBJ1-2; d_gene: NA
CDR3aa: CASSLSRGEKLFF; CDR3nt: TGTGCCAGCAGTCTCTCACGGGGTGAAAAACTGTTTTTT; len: 13; v_gene: TRBV7-3; abundance: once; j_gene: TRBJ1-4; d_gene: NA
CDR3aa: CASSWGTGGAYYGYTF; CDR3nt: TGTGCCAGCAGCTGGGGGACAGGGGGCGCCTACTATGGCTACACCTTC; len: 16; v_gene: TRBV5-4; abundance: NA; j_gene: TRBJ1-2; d_gene: TRBD1
CDR3aa: CASSPSPPGQPQHF; CDR3nt: TGTGCCAGCTCACCGAGTCCCCCAGGGCAGCCCCAGCATTTT; len: 14; v_gene: TRBV18; abundance: NA; j_gene: TRBJ1-5; d_gene: NA
CDR3aa: CASSESRGQGYNEQFF; CDR3nt: TGTGCCAGCAGTGAATCTAGGGGACAGGGGTACAATGAGCAGTTCTTC; len: 16; v_gene: TRBV2; abundance: NA; j_gene: TRBJ2-1; d_gene: TRBD1
CDR3aa: CASSLVAQGSRGTGELFF; CDR3nt: TGCGCCAGCAGCTTGGTCGCACAGGGGTCGCGTGGCACCGGGGAGCTGTTTTTT; len: 18; v_gene: TRBV5-1; abundance: NA; j_gene: TRBJ2-2; d_gene: TRBD1
CDR3aa: CASSSGTGQTEAFF; CDR3nt: TGTGCCAGCAGTTCCGGGACAGGGCAAACTGAAGCTTTCTTT; len: 14; v_gene: TRBV6-1; abundance: NA; j_gene: TRBJ1-1; d_gene: TRBD1
CDR3aa: CASRIQGRSLYEQYF; CDR3nt: TGTGCCAGCAGGATACAGGGAAGGAGCCTCTACGAGCAGTACTTC; len: 15; v_gene: TRBV27; abundance: NA; j_gene: TRBJ2-7; d_gene: NA
CDR3aa: CASSFGDQETQYF; CDR3nt: TGCGCCAGCAGCTTTGGAGACCAAGAGACCCAGTACTTC; len: 13; v_gene: TRBV5-1; abundance: NA; j_gene: TRBJ2-5; d_gene: NA
CDR3aa: CSGNRDREQYF; CDR3nt: TGCAGCGGGAACCGGGACAGGGAGCAGTACTTC; len: 11; v_gene: TRBV29-1; abundance: NA; j_gene: TRBJ2-7; d_gene: TRBD1
CDR3aa: CASSLAGGSGNTIYF; CDR3nt: TGTGCCAGCAGCTTAGCAGGGGGCTCTGGAAACACCATATATTTT; len: 15; v_gene: TRBV7-3; abundance: few; j_gene: TRBJ1-3; d_gene: TRBD1
CDR3aa: CASSSRGQGGSPLHF; CDR3nt: TGTGCCAGCAGCTCCCGCGGACAGGGAGGTTCACCCCTCCACTTT; len: 15; v_gene: TRBV7-9; abundance: few; j_gene: TRBJ1-6; d_gene: TRBD1
CDR3aa: CSVSPLAVTDTQYF; CDR3nt: TGCAGCGTCTCCCCACTAGCGGTCACAGATACGCAGTATTTT; len: 14; v_gene: TRBV29-1; abundance: few; j_gene: TRBJ2-3; d_gene: TRBD2
CDR3aa: CASSVYWTSGYNEQFF; CDR3nt: TGTGCCAGCAGTGTCTACTGGACTAGCGGGTACAATGAGCAGTTCTTC; len: 16; v_gene: TRBV6-4; abundance: NA; j_gene: TRBJ2-1; d_gene: TRBD2
CDR3aa: CASSPGTGGGIQYF; CDR3nt: TGTGCCAGTAGTCCCGGGACAGGGGGAGGCATTCAGTACTTC; len: 14; v_gene: TRBV19; abundance: few; j_gene: TRBJ2-4; d_gene: TRBD1
CDR3aa: CASSEVTGGYEQYF; CDR3nt: TGTGCCAGCAGTGAAGTGACAGGGGGTTACGAGCAGTACTTC; len: 14; v_gene: TRBV6-1; abundance: NA; j_gene: TRBJ2-7; d_gene: TRBD1
CDR3aa: CASSLGGHDTEAFF; CDR3nt: TGTGCCAGCAGCTTGGGGGGGCATGACACTGAAGCTTTCTTT; len: 14; v_gene: TRBV5-6; abundance: NA; j_gene: TRBJ1-1; d_gene: NA
CDR3aa: CASSLGGIAWYGYTF; CDR3nt: TGTGCCAGCAGCTTAGGAGGGATCGCTTGGTATGGCTACACCTTC; len: 15; v_gene: TRBV7-9; abundance: few; j_gene: TRBJ1-2; d_gene: NA
CDR3aa: CASSVKGGFNEQFF; CDR3nt: TGTGCCAGCAGCGTAAAAGGAGGGTTCAATGAGCAGTTCTTC; len: 14; v_gene: TRBV9; abundance: NA; j_gene: TRBJ2-1; d_gene: NA
CDR3aa: CAITTTVQGLTPAGYTF; CDR3nt: TGTGCCATCACTACCACGGTACAGGGCCTAACTCCCGCTGGCTACACCTTC; len: 17; v_gene: TRBV10-3; abundance: NA; j_gene: TRBJ1-2; d_gene: NA
CDR3aa: CASSLLGTGPYNEQFF; CDR3nt: TGTGCCAGCAGTTTACTTGGGACAGGGCCCTACAATGAGCAGTTCTTC; len: 16; v_gene: TRBV27; abundance: NA; j_gene: TRBJ2-1; d_gene: TRBD1
CDR3aa: CASSLYPTRQVPNEQFF; CDR3nt: TGTGCCAGCAGTTTATATCCGACAAGGCAAGTCCCGAATGAGCAGTTCTTC; len: 17; v_gene: TRBV27; abundance: NA; j_gene: TRBJ2-1; d_gene: NA
CDR3aa: CASKGQGVYNEQFF; CDR3nt: TGTGCCAGCAAAGGACAGGGGGTTTACAATGAGCAGTTCTTC; len: 14; v_gene: TRBV6-5; abundance: few; j_gene: TRBJ2-1; d_gene: TRBD1
CDR3aa: CASSSPGQRNEKLFF; CDR3nt: TGTGCCAGCAGTTCACCGGGACAGCGGAATGAAAAACTGTTTTTT; len: 15; v_gene: TRBV6-6; abundance: medium-sized; j_gene: TRBJ1-4; d_gene: TRBD1
CDR3aa: CASMREADTQYF; CDR3nt: TGTGCCAGCATGAGGGAAGCAGATACGCAGTATTTT; len: 12; v_gene: TRBV2; abundance: NA; j_gene: TRBJ2-3; d_gene: NA
CDR3aa: CAWRSKGGGYTF; CDR3nt: TGTGCCTGGAGGTCAAAAGGAGGAGGCTACACCTTC; len: 12; v_gene: TRBV30; abundance: NA; j_gene: TRBJ1-2; d_gene: NA
CDR3aa: CASSSDLNTDTQYF; CDR3nt: TGTGCCAGCAGCTCAGACTTGAACACAGATACGCAGTATTTT; len: 14; v_gene: TRBV7-3; abundance: NA; j_gene: TRBJ2-3; d_gene: NA